This paragraph covers one TCR beta chain sequence. These data belong to a study of PD-L1 blockade in urothelial cancer. Across the study: Blood was tested 3 weeks (second dose) and 6 weeks into treatment.

Repertoires were generated with immunoSEQ multiplex PCR, while TCRdb's copy carries only in-frame clones and drops some. In the table there are 100,000 to 150,000 clones, roughly 83% of which are singletons. Time point of the sample: pretreatment peripheral blood. This material consisted of PBMCs, taken around atezolizumab (anti-PD-L1) treatment. This clonotype originated in a man aged 50-59 years with urothelial cancer.

For the CDR3, the DNA is TGTGCCAGCGGGTATCGGGGACAGGGCGAGCAGTACTTC. It codes for CASGYRGQGEQYF. The chain carries TRBV27 and TRBJ2-7, with TRBD1 matching over 9 bases. CDR3 length: 13 residues. CDR1 and CDR2 from the germline V gene are MNHEY and SMNVEV (reference sequence). V was pared by 8 bases and J by 6 bases, with 8 bases of the junction left unmatched.